The clone carrying this T cell receptor (beta chain) was seen more than once but under ten times. Its antigen is not identified. The sample originates from a study of T-cell memory formation after mild COVID-19. MiXCR, run by TCRdb on the 5' RACE reads, gives a single entry per CDR3 protein. The sample lists about 270,000 distinct CDR3 sequences; around 15% were seen once. The study's findings and limits: Whether second-wave clones peaking at day 37 were SARS-CoV-2 specific went unconfirmed.

The CDR3 contains 15 residues. V lost 2 bases and J lost 3, with 13 bases in between. CDR1 is SGHRS and CDR2 is YFSETQ in the germline V gene. The V gene is TRBV5-1, the J gene TRBJ2-3; weak D call: TRBD2 (6 bases). Source material: PBMCs or a T cell subset sorted from them (not recorded which). The receptor was isolated from a young man who had mild COVID-19 (a few samples of this study predate the infection). Cell type and time point are not known. CDR3 region: CASSFRRGQTDTQYF. Written as DNA, the CDR3 is TGCGCCAGCAGCTTCCGGCGGGGCCAGACAGATACGCAGTATTTT.